These 19 T cell receptor beta chains share one sample of origin, sequenced in a study of blood T cell repertoires in COVID-19. Data came from immunoSEQ multiplex PCR; TCRdb stores just in-frame clones and leaves some out. The table shows nearly 350,000 clones, with around four fifths occurring only once. The material sequenced was peripheral blood. The source of these receptors is a young man with active or convalescent COVID-19.

The chain combines TRBV30 with TRBJ2-7; the match to TRBD2 covers 9 bases. Germline V lookup: CDR1 GTSNPN, CDR2 SVGIG (reference sequence). This CDR3 region has 16 residues. The V gene end was trimmed by 0 bases and the J gene end by 2 bases; junction bases not matched to a gene: 8. CDR3 loop: CAWSVPGGGAAYEQYF. For the CDR3, the DNA is TGTGCCTGGAGTGTCCCGGGCGGGGGGGCCGCCTACGAGCAGTACTTC. Based on the CDR3 plus reference TRBV30 and TRBJ2-7, the full variable domain is SQTIHQWPATLVQPVGSPLSLECTVEGTSNPNLYWYRQAAGRGLQLLFYSVGIGQISSEVPQNLSASRPQDRQFILSSKKLLLSDSGFYLCAWSVPGGGAAYEQYFGPGTRLTVT.

This sequence joins TRBV28 and TRBJ1-3; 8 nucleotides match TRBD1. The CDR3 is made up of 16 amino acids. CDR1 and CDR2 (germline): MDHEN, SYDVKM. Germline trimming cut 1 base from V and 2 bases from J; bases unmatched to any gene: 4. CDR3 residues: CASSLYSGGAGNTIYF. CDR3 bases: TGTGCCAGCAGTTTATATTCAGGGGGCGCTGGAAACACCATATATTTT.

The gene calls are TRBV15 and TRBJ1-1; D is ambiguous. The CDR3 runs to 13 residues. The V gene lost 5 bases and the J gene lost 5 bases, with 12 bases spanning the gap. Germline lookup yields CDR1 LNHNV and CDR2 YYDKDF (reference sequence). CDR3 DNA: TGTGCCACCAGCCCTCGGGGAAGGACTGAAGCTTTCTTT. It translates to CATSPRGRTEAFF.

This clone was counted between two and nine times. The rearrangement uses TRBV28 and TRBJ1-5; TRBD1 is a possible D gene (6 bases). CDR1 is MDHEN and CDR2 is SYDVKM in the germline V gene. This CDR3 is 16 amino acids long. Trimming stripped 6 bases from V and 2 bases from J, with 17 bases between. In DNA form, the CDR3 reads TGTGCCAGCAGGAGAAGTGGGGGCTTGGGCAATCAGCCCCAGCATTTT. Its translation is CASRRSGGLGNQPQHF. Variable domain in full (rest from reference TRBV28 and TRBJ1-5): DVKVTQSSRYLVKRTGEKVFLECVQDMDHENMFWYRQDPGLGLRLIYFSYDVKMKEKGDIPEGYSVSREKKERFSLILESASTNQTSMYLCASRRSGGLGNQPQHFGDGTRLSIL.

The J gene is TRBJ2-2, the V gene TRBV6-5; D remains unclear. This CDR3 has 15 amino acids. V dropped 2 bases and J dropped 2 bases, with 9 bases sitting between them. Germline V gene sequence: CDR1 MNHEY, CDR2 SVGAGI. The CDR3 nucleotides read TGTGCCAGCAGTTACGCCGGTATTAACACCGGGGAGCTGTTTTTT. The encoded protein is CASSYAGINTGELFF.

V usage is TRBV5-1 and J usage is TRBJ2-1; 10 bases align to TRBD2. The CDR3 sequence is 15 residues long. Germline V gene data show CDR1 as SGHRS and CDR2 as YFSETQ. With V trimmed by 0 bases and J by 6 bases, 3 bases remained unmatched. The CDR3 DNA reads TGCGCCAGCAGCTTGGCATTAGCGGGAGGCAATGAGCAGTTCTTC. Its translation is CASSLALAGGNEQFF.

This clone has a single count. V is TRBV10-3 and J is TRBJ2-3; tentatively, D is TRBD1 (5 bases). CDR3 length: 14 amino acids. V dropped 4 bases and J dropped 0 bases, with 8 bases sitting between them. Per germline, CDR1 ENHRY and CDR2 SYGVKD. CDR3 protein: CAISGGVSTDTQYF. The DNA of the CDR3 is TGTGCCATCAGTGGGGGCGTGAGCACAGATACGCAGTATTTT.

The chain uses TRBV3-1 (or the pseudogene TRBV3-2) and TRBJ2-5, with TRBD2 as a possible D gene (6 bases). The CDR3 runs 14 residues. Germline V gene data show CDR1 as LGHDT and CDR2 as YNNKEL (reference sequence). V was pared by 0 bases and J by 7 bases, with 12 bases between. The CDR3 nucleotides read TGTGCCAGCAGCCAAGACCGGGGGTTGGGGACCCAGTACTTC. It is translated as CASSQDRGLGTQYF.

The chain's CDR3 is CASSSPSGTGLFGNSPLHF. The CDR3 DNA sequence: TGTGCCAGCAGCTCTCCCTCCGGGACAGGGCTCTTTGGCAATTCACCCCTCCACTTT. J is TRBJ1-6 and V is TRBV28, with 9 bases matching TRBD1. The CDR3 is 19 residues long. The germline V gene has CDR1 MDHEN and CDR2 SYDVKM. V dropped 6 bases and J dropped 7; count of bases not matched to a gene: 19. Based on the CDR3 plus reference TRBV28 and TRBJ1-6, the full variable domain is DVKVTQSSRYLVKRTGEKVFLECVQDMDHENMFWYRQDPGLGLRLIYFSYDVKMKEKGDIPEGYSVSREKKERFSLILESASTNQTSMYLCASSSPSGTGLFGNSPLHFGNGTRLTVT.

The rearrangement joins TRBV6-5 to TRBJ1-6, with D uncertain. Germline CDR1 is MNHEY and CDR2 is SVGAGI. This CDR3 region has 14 residues. DNA of the CDR3: TGTGCGACGCTAGAGGGCTCCTATAATTCACCCCTCCACTTT. Translation: CATLEGSYNSPLHF.

The gene calls are TRBV11-2 and TRBJ2-5, with D possibly matching TRBD2 (5 bases). The CDR3 spans 14 residues. Trimming shortened V by 4 bases and J by 4 bases, and 13 bases separated the two germline ends. In germline, CDR1 is SGHAT, CDR2 FQNNGV. CDR3 DNA sequence: TGTGCCAGCAGCTCTTTTACTAGTCCAGAGACCCAGTACTTC. It translates to CASSSFTSPETQYF.

In its sample, this clone was seen once. The chain combines TRBV21-1 with TRBJ1-2; the table's D call TRBD1 went unverified against the DNA. TRBV21-1 is given as a pseudogene. The CDR3 has 16 residues. The CDR3 loop is CASSPLDRGQDYGYTF. The CDR3 coding sequence is TGTGCCAGCAGCCCCTTGGACAGGGGGCAGGACTATGGCTACACCTTC.

The chain joins TRBV27 to TRBJ1-5; TRBD1 is a possible D gene (6 bases). Between the trimmed V and J ends, which lost 0 bases and 1 base, there was a span of 16 bases. CDR1 and CDR2 (germline): MNHEY, SMNVEV (reference sequence). The CDR3 extends over 18 amino acids. The CDR3 coding sequence is TGTGCCAGCAGTTTATCTTCGGGGGGGCGAGGGAGCAATCAGCCCCAGCATTTT. Its translation is CASSLSSGGRGSNQPQHF.

As for this clone: Germline is not matched at one junction end, which may reflect a read error. This rearrangement joins TRBV5-1 to TRBJ2-1; 9 positions match TRBD2. From germline, CDR1 is SGHRS and CDR2 YFSETQ. This CDR3 spans 15 amino acids. The CDR3 is CASRLGLALRGEQFF. The DNA of the CDR3 is TGCGCCAGCAGGTTGGGACTAGCCTTGCGGGGTGAGCAGTTCTTC.

This clone occurred once. This chain connects TRBV6-6 to TRBJ1-2, with 9 bases matching TRBD1. Germline-derived CDR1 and CDR2 are MNHNY and SVGAGI (reference sequence). The junction had 8 bases not matched to a gene; V was cut back by 6 bases and J by 6 bases. The CDR3 extends over 14 amino acids. CDR3 protein: CASSLGQGMDGYTF. CDR3 coding DNA: TGTGCCAGCAGCCTGGGACAGGGAATGGATGGCTACACCTTC.

This clone has just one count. The chain joins TRBV27 to TRBJ2-2; a weak D match, TRBD2 (5 bases). The CDR3 has 16 amino acids. V gave up 6 bases and J gave up 0 bases, with 14 bases separating them. Germline V gene data show CDR1 as MNHEY and CDR2 as SMNVEV (reference sequence). The CDR3 DNA follows: TGTGCCAGCAGAACGATGAGGGAAGCGAACACCGGGGAGCTGTTTTTT. This gives the protein CASRTMREANTGELFF.

The chain uses TRBV11-3 and TRBJ2-7; TRBD1 aligns across 11 bases. This CDR3 comprises 15 residues. V trimming: 5 bases; J trimming: 3 bases; junction bases outside the gene matches: 6. The germline V gene has CDR1 SGHNT and CDR2 YENEEA. The CDR3 DNA sequence: TGTGCCAGCAGCCCAGGGACAGGGGGGTTCTACGAGCAGTACTTC. This translates into CASSPGTGGFYEQYF. The complete variable domain, with remaining parts taken from reference TRBV11-3 and TRBJ2-7, reads EAGVVQSPRYKIIEKKQPVAFWCNPISGHNTLYWYLQNLGQGPELLIRYENEEAVDDSQLPKDRFSAERLKGVDSTLKIQPAELGDSAVYLCASSPGTGGFYEQYFGPGTRLTVT.

The genes are TRBV19 and TRBJ1-2; D possibly corresponds to TRBD1 (5 bases). Germline-derived CDR1 and CDR2 are LNHDA and SQIVND (reference sequence). V lost 4 bases and J 3 bases, leaving 12 bases between the germline ends. This CDR3 is built from 14 residues. The CDR3 region is CASSTETGDYGYTF. The CDR3 nucleotides are TGTGCCAGTAGTACGGAAACAGGAGACTATGGCTACACCTTC.

V is TRBV7-3 and J is TRBJ2-5; 9 bases fit TRBD2. V shed 3 bases and J 3 bases; nucleotides not matched to a gene: 14. Germline CDR1 reads SGHTA; CDR2 reads FQGTGA. The CDR3 length is 18 residues. CDR3 sequence reads: CASSLTTAGGPGEETQYF. CDR3 bases: TGTGCCAGCAGCTTGACTACTGCGGGGGGGCCTGGCGAAGAGACCCAGTACTTC.